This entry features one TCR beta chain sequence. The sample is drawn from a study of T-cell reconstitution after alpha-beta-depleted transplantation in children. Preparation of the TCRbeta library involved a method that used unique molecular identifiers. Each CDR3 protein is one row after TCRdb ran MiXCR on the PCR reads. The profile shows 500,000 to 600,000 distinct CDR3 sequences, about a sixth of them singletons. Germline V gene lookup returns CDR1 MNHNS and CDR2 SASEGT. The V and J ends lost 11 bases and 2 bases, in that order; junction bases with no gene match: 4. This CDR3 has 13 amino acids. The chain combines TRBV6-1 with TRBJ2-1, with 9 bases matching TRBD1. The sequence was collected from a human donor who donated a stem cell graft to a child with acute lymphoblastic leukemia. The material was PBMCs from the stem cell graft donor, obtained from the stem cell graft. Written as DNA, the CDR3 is TGTGCCGGGAGACAGGGGGCCTACAATGAGCAGTTCTTC. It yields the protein CAGRQGAYNEQFF.